This T cell receptor (beta chain) was identified during a study of cytomegalovirus exposure and HLA in healthy donors. Study-wide findings and caveats: A missense DCLRE1C variant was associated with V- and J-gene trimming of TCR beta chains in a later analysis, and an independent cohort replicated the association. Fewer N-insertions than the 666-donor mean were reportedly shown by an Asian-associated ancestry cluster in a later analysis.

In the case of this clone: Its cognate antigen is unknown. An end of the junction does not agree with germline; a read error may underlie this. This same CDR3 is encoded by further DNA sequences in the sample.

Primers: 60 Vbeta forward and 13 Jbeta reverse. Profiling relied on immunoSEQ multiplex PCR, and the TCRdb table lists in-frame clones only, not all of them. The sample lists roughly 170,000 clones; more than 80% were seen once. The clonotype comes from a boy aged 10-17 years in good health and CMV-seronegative. The specimen was PBMCs.

The CDR3 here is CASSLNRGLANYGYTF. In DNA, the CDR3 is TGTGCTAGCAGCTTGAACAGGGGGCTAGCAAACTATGGCTACACCTTC. The chain uses TRBV5-4 and TRBJ1-2; TRBD1 aligns across 9 bases. The CDR3 covers 16 residues. Per germline, CDR1 SGHNT and CDR2 YYREEE (reference sequence).